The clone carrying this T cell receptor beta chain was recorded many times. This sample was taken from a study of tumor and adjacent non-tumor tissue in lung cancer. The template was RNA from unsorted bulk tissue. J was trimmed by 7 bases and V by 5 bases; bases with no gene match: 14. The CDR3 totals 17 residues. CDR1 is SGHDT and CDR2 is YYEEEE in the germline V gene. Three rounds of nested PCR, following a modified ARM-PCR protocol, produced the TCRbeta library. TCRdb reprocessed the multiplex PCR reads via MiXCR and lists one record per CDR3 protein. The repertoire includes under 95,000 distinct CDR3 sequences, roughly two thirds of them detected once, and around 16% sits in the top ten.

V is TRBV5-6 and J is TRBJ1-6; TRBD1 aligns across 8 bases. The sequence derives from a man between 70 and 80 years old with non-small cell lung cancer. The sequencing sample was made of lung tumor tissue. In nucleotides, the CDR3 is TGTGCCAGCAGTCGGGACAGGAGACCCCTTACCAATTCACCCCTCCACTTT. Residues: CASSRDRRPLTNSPLHF.